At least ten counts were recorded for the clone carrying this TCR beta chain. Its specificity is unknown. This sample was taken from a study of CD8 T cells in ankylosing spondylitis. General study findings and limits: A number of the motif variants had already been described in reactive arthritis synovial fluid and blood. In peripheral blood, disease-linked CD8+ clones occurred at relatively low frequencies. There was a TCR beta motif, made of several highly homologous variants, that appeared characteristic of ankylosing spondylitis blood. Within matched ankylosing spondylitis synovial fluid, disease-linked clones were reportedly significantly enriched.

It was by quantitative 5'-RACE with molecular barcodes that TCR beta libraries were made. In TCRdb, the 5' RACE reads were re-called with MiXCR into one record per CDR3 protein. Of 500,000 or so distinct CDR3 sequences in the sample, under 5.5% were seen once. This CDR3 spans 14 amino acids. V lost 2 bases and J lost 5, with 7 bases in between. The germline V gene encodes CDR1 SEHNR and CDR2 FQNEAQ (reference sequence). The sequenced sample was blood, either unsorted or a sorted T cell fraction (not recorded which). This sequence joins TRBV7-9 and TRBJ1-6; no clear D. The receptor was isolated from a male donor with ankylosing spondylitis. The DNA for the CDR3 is TGTGCCAGCAGCTTAACAGTAGATAATTCACCCCTCCACTTT. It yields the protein CASSLTVDNSPLHF. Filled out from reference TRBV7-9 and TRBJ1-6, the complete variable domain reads DTGVSQNPRHKITKRGQNVTFRCDPISEHNRLYWYRQTLGQGPEFLTYFQNEAQLEKSRLLSDRFSAERPKGSFSTLEIQRTEQGDSAMYLCASSLTVDNSPLHFGNGTRLTVT.